The 29 T cell receptor beta chains presented below share a single source sample, sequenced in a study of cytomegalovirus exposure and HLA in healthy donors. Generated by immunoSEQ multiplex PCR, the TCRdb table keeps only in-frame clones and is missing some. This repertoire shows some 70,000 clones, around 95% found once; its top ten account for over 2%. Sample: PBMCs. Receptors originate from a man aged 18 to 30 in good health and CMV-seronegative.

For this clone: The same CDR3 is also encoded by other DNA sequences in this sample. The V and J genes are TRBV9 and TRBJ1-1; D perhaps matches TRBD1 (5 bases). Germline V gene sequence: CDR1 SGDLS, CDR2 YYNGEE. This CDR3 contains 14 residues. Between the trimmed V and J ends, which lost 3 bases and 0 bases, there was a span of 9 bases. CDR3 sequence reads: CASSGGGLNTEAFF. DNA for the CDR3: TGTGCCAGCAGCGGTGGGGGGTTGAACACTGAAGCTTTCTTT.

The chain employs TRBV15 and TRBJ2-7; 7 bases fit TRBD2. The V and J ends lost 6 bases and 3 bases, in that order; junction bases with no gene match: 5. The CDR3 extends over 13 amino acids. Germline V gene data show CDR1 as LNHNV and CDR2 as YYDKDF (reference sequence). The CDR3 nucleotides read TGTGCCACCAGTCTAGCGGAATACTACGAGCAGTACTTC. Translated: CATSLAEYYEQYF.

V usage is TRBV5-1 and J usage is TRBJ2-5; weak D call: TRBD1 (7 bases). Trimming took off 0 bases at V and 4 bases at J, with 13 bases between the two ends. Per the germline V gene, CDR1 is SGHRS and CDR2 is YFSETQ. The CDR3 totals 15 residues. As DNA, the CDR3 is TGCGCCAGCAGCTTGGGACAGGGAGGATCAGAGACCCAGTACTTC. It specifies CASSLGQGGSETQYF.

The rearrangement links TRBV5-1 to TRBJ2-6; 7 nucleotides line up with TRBD1. V was clipped by 4 bases and J by 3 bases; unmatched bases: 16. CDR3 length: 19 residues. Germline V gene sequence: CDR1 SGHRS, CDR2 YFSETQ. The CDR3 bases are TGCGCCAGCAGCACAACCCCCCTACAGGGGTCGGGTGGGGCCAACGTCCTGACTTTC. Protein sequence: CASSTTPLQGSGGANVLTF.

V and J are TRBV28 and TRBJ1-2, with 9 bases aligning to TRBD1. The CDR3 covers 17 residues. The V and J ends lost 6 bases and 3 bases, in that order; junction bases with no gene match: 14. The V gene's germline CDR1 is MDHEN and CDR2 SYDVKM. CDR3 in amino acids: CASRRLRDRAADYGYTF. CDR3 DNA sequence: TGTGCCAGCAGGCGATTGAGGGACAGGGCGGCCGACTATGGCTACACCTTC.

The chain uses TRBV6-1 and TRBJ1-6, with 11 bases matching TRBD1. This CDR3 has 15 residues. Unmatched junction bases numbered 4, after V lost 4 bases and J lost 8 bases. Per germline, CDR1 MNHNS and CDR2 SASEGT. The DNA for the CDR3 is TGTGCCAGCAGTGTACCGGGACAGGGGGATTCACCCCTCCACTTT. The encoded protein is CASSVPGQGDSPLHF.

This clone has only one observation. The chain couples TRBV18 to TRBJ2-7; a weak D match, TRBD2 (5 bases). Germline V gene sequence: CDR1 KGHSH, CDR2 LQKENI. Trimming took 3 bases from V and 6 from J, leaving 15 bases between them. This CDR3 has 14 residues. The CDR3 here is CASSPYEGRGEQYF. Here the CDR3 DNA reads TGTGCCAGCTCACCGTATGAAGGCCGGGGCGAGCAGTACTTC.

The chain is built from TRBV11-3 and TRBJ2-3; D perhaps matches TRBD2 (6 bases). The CDR3 covers 16 residues. CDR1 is SGHNT, CDR2 YENEEA, per germline. The germline V and J ends were trimmed by 1 base and 0 bases, with 11 bases remaining between them. As DNA, the CDR3 is TGTGCCAGCAGCTTAGGTCGGAGGGAGAGCACAGATACGCAGTATTTT. Its translation: CASSLGRRESTDTQYF.

The chain links TRBV27 to TRBJ1-4; the match to TRBD1 covers 7 bases. The CDR3 extends over 16 amino acids. The J segment lost 7 bases and the V segment lost 1 base, leaving 9 bases of the junction unmatched. In germline, CDR1 is MNHEY, CDR2 SMNVEV (reference sequence). DNA for the CDR3: TGTGCCAGCAGTTTATTGAGGGGGCAGGGGATTGAAAAACTGTTTTTT. Amino acids: CASSLLRGQGIEKLFF.

The rearrangement uses TRBV5-4 and TRBJ1-1; D is perhaps TRBD1 (5 bases). Trimming stripped 4 bases from V and 5 bases from J, with 12 bases between. Germline CDR1 SGHNT, CDR2 YYREEE (reference sequence). The CDR3 is made up of 13 amino acids. The CDR3 reads CASSRGGRTEAFF. The CDR3 DNA sequence: TGTGCCAGCAGCCGCGGGGGAAGAACTGAAGCTTTCTTT.

The chain employs TRBV18 and TRBJ1-6, with 8 bases that match TRBD1. The CDR3 extends over 16 amino acids. Looked up from germline, CDR1 is KGHSH and CDR2 is LQKENI. The junction had 9 bases not matched to a gene; V was cut back by 3 bases and J by 8 bases. Here the CDR3 reads CASSPRDRMGDSPLHF. For the CDR3, the DNA is TGTGCCAGCTCACCCCGGGACAGGATGGGGGATTCACCCCTCCACTTT.

The chain combines TRBV7-9 with TRBJ2-5; TRBD2 matches at 7 bases. CDR1 and CDR2 (germline): SEHNR, FQNEAQ (reference sequence). The V and J ends lost 5 bases and 1 base, in that order; junction bases with no gene match: 10. The CDR3 sequence is 16 residues long. The chain's CDR3 is CASSHITSSGQETQYF. CDR3 DNA: TGTGCCAGCAGCCACATAACATCTAGCGGCCAAGAGACCCAGTACTTC.

The chain uses TRBV27 and TRBJ2-4, with D unclear. Germline V gives CDR1 MNHEY, CDR2 SMNVEV (reference sequence). V lost 4 bases to trimming and J lost 4 bases, with 11 bases between them. The CDR3 totals 14 residues. The CDR3 is CASSYSSSKNIQYF. The CDR3 DNA reads TGTGCCAGCAGTTATAGTAGTTCGAAAAACATTCAGTACTTC.

This chain uses TRBV11-2 with TRBJ2-5, with D perhaps matching TRBD1 (5 bases). V was trimmed by 6 bases and J by 1 base, leaving 12 bases between them. This CDR3 is built from 14 residues. Germline CDR1 reads SGHAT; CDR2 reads FQNNGV. CDR3 region: CASRQGSTQETQYF. Written as DNA, the CDR3 is TGTGCCAGCAGGCAGGGCAGCACCCAAGAGACCCAGTACTTC.

The chain couples TRBV18 to TRBJ2-7, with 7 bases that match TRBD1. The CDR3 is 14 amino acids. Germline-derived CDR1 and CDR2 are KGHSH and LQKENI. J lost 2 bases, V lost 4 bases, and 5 bases had no gene match. CDR3 protein: CASSHRGQTYEQYF. In DNA, the CDR3 is TGTGCCAGCTCACACAGGGGCCAGACCTACGAGCAGTACTTC.

The chain employs TRBV6-1 and TRBJ1-3; 8 nucleotides align to TRBD1. With V trimmed by 7 bases and J by 4 bases, 9 bases remained unmatched. Germline values: CDR1 MNHNS, CDR2 SASEGT. CDR3 size: 15 residues. The CDR3 protein is CASNPGQGGGNTIYF. The CDR3 DNA follows: TGTGCCAGCAACCCAGGACAGGGAGGGGGAAACACCATATATTTT.

This rearrangement joins TRBV10-3 to TRBJ1-1; D might be TRBD1 (6 bases). Trimming took 0 bases from V and 4 from J, leaving 12 bases between them. The germline V gene has CDR1 ENHRY and CDR2 SYGVKD. This CDR3 comprises 15 residues. The CDR3 DNA reads as TGTGCCATCAGTGAGTCCAGGGGCGATAGCACTGAAGCTTTCTTT. This gives the protein CAISESRGDSTEAFF.

V usage is TRBV13 and J usage is TRBJ2-3; maybe TRBD2 (6 bases). The CDR3 runs 16 residues. Germline-derived CDR1 and CDR2 are PRHDT and FYEKMQ (reference sequence). Trimming took off 5 bases at V and 4 bases at J, with 19 bases between the two ends. For the CDR3, the DNA is TGTGCCAGCAGCCTTCTAACGGGAGATCGCGCAGATACGCAGTATTTT. It is translated as CASSLLTGDRADTQYF.

The chain couples TRBV19 to TRBJ2-1; no firm D call. The germline V gene encodes CDR1 LNHDA and CDR2 SQIVND (reference sequence). The CDR3 totals 13 residues. Between the trimmed V and J ends, which lost 6 bases and 3 bases, there was a span of 9 bases. In nucleotides, the CDR3 is TGTGCCAGTAGCACGGTAGACTACAATGAGCAGTTCTTC. Translating gives CASSTVDYNEQFF.

The CDR3 here is CASSLGTHNEQFF. For the CDR3, the DNA is TGTGCCAGCAGCTTAGGCACTCACAATGAGCAGTTCTTC. The J gene is TRBJ2-1, the V gene TRBV7-9; D is unresolved. Germline CDR1 SEHNR, CDR2 FQNEAQ (reference sequence). V lost 1 base and J 5 bases, leaving 6 bases between the germline ends. CDR3 length: 13 residues.

The chain couples TRBV6-1 to TRBJ2-7; 7 bases align to TRBD1. CDR1 is MNHNS, CDR2 SASEGT, per germline. The CDR3 has 14 amino acids. Trimming removed 10 bases from V and 2 bases from J; junction bases left unmatched: 11. CDR3 nucleotides: TGTGCCACCAAGAAACCGGGACAGACCTACGAGCAGTACTTC. It encodes CATKKPGQTYEQYF.

In nucleotides, the CDR3 is TGTGCCAGCTCAACGCCCGGGACAGGGAACACTGAAGCTTTCTTT. Protein product: CASSTPGTGNTEAFF. The V and J genes are TRBV18 and TRBJ1-1, with 8 bases lining up with TRBD1. V shed 5 bases and J 1 base; nucleotides not matched to a gene: 6. From germline, CDR1 is KGHSH and CDR2 LQKENI. The CDR3 extends over 15 amino acids.

The genes are TRBV7-2 and TRBJ2-6, with D possibly matching TRBD1 (5 bases). V was trimmed by 2 bases and J by 0 bases, leaving 8 bases between them. From germline, CDR1 is SGHTA and CDR2 FQGNSA. This CDR3 has 16 amino acids. The CDR3 reads CASSLTGPSGANVLTF. The CDR3 DNA is TGTGCCAGCAGCTTAACAGGCCCCTCTGGGGCCAACGTCCTGACTTTC. The variable domain in full, with the rest retrieved from reference TRBV7-2 and TRBJ2-6, is GAGVSQSPSNKVTEKGKDVELRCDPISGHTALYWYRQSLGQGLEFLIYFQGNSAPDKSGLPSDRFSAERTGGSVSTLTIQRTQQEDSAVYLCASSLTGPSGANVLTFGAGSRLTVL.

This clone was seen once. This rearrangement joins TRBV5-6 to TRBJ2-1, with 7 bases identical to TRBD1. J lost 0 bases, V lost 5 bases, and 2 bases had no gene match. This CDR3 is built from 14 residues. The germline gives CDR1 SGHDT, CDR2 YYEEEE. The CDR3 loop is CASSRTGSYNEQFF. Written as DNA, the CDR3 is TGTGCCAGCAGTCGGACAGGCTCCTACAATGAGCAGTTCTTC.

This clone appeared once. This chain connects TRBV11-2 to TRBJ2-7; D is perhaps TRBD1 (5 bases). Trimming took 4 bases from V and 1 from J, leaving 8 bases between them. Germline CDR1 is SGHAT and CDR2 is FQNNGV. This CDR3 contains 13 residues. The CDR3 DNA is TGTGCCAGCAGCTCATCAGGGTCCTACGAGCAGTACTTC. It is translated as CASSSSGSYEQYF. Drawing the rest from reference TRBV11-2 and TRBJ2-7, the complete variable domain is EAGVAQSPRYKIIEKRQSVAFWCNPISGHATLYWYQQILGQGPKLLIQFQNNGVVDDSQLPKDRFSAERLKGVDSTLKIQPAKLEDSAVYLCASSSSGSYEQYFGPGTRLTVT.

The chain is built from TRBV2 and TRBJ2-5; D gene ambiguous. CDR3 length: 11 residues. V lost 5 bases and J 1 base, leaving 2 bases between the germline ends. CDR1 is SNHLY, CDR2 FYNNEI, per germline. The CDR3 is CASSLQETQYF. The CDR3 nucleotides read TGTGCCAGCAGTCTCCAAGAGACCCAGTACTTC.

The rearrangement joins TRBV19 to TRBJ1-5; possible D gene TRBD1, 5 bases. The CDR3 contains 14 residues. Germline values: CDR1 LNHDA, CDR2 SQIVND (reference sequence). The V end was cut by 6 bases, the J end by 2 bases, with 11 bases between. CDR3 amino acids: CASRAIQGNQPQHF. CDR3 DNA sequence: TGTGCCAGTAGAGCTATACAGGGCAATCAGCCCCAGCATTTT.

This sequence joins TRBV4-1 and TRBJ1-5, with D possibly TRBD1 on 6 matching bases. The CDR3 runs to 15 residues. Germline loops: CDR1 MGHRA, CDR2 YSYEKL. The V and J ends lost 0 bases and 4 bases respectively, with 10 bases between them. CDR3 bases: TGCGCCAGCAGCCAAGACCGGCAGGGGAATCAGCCCCAGCATTTT. Its translation: CASSQDRQGNQPQHF.

This clone showed up just a few times. The chain recombines TRBV6-4 with TRBJ2-1, with 8 bases aligning to TRBD1. The CDR3 totals 15 residues. The germline CDR1 and CDR2 sequences are MRHNA and SNTAGT. The V and J ends lost 2 bases and 8 bases, in that order; junction bases with no gene match: 8. CDR3 sequence reads: CASSDKGQESDEQFF. The CDR3 region has the DNA TGTGCCAGCAGTGACAAGGGACAGGAGTCGGATGAGCAGTTCTTC.